This TCR beta chain comes out of a study of shared clonotypes between healthy human individuals. Study-level findings and limits: Generation of non-shared clonotypes was less probable than generation of clonotypes shared by all four donors. Naive subsets typically showed greater estimated richness than memory subsets. The study found about 5.1% of naive CD4 clonotypes shared across several donors.

V lost 0 bases to trimming and J lost 9 bases, with 4 bases between them. Germline assignment: CDR1 SGHKS and CDR2 YYEKEE (reference sequence). The CDR3 runs to 11 residues. Clones were sequenced by immunoSEQ multiplex PCR, and TCRdb holds only the in-frame ones, with some missing. The sample includes millions of clones, around nine tenths of them seen just once. There were only Caucasian adults among the donors, and all lived in Nashville, Tennessee. For this clone: The antigen is unknown.

This TCR derives from a man aged 18-30 years in good health. This chain joins TRBV5-5 and TRBJ2-1; the D is unclear. The sequenced material came from naive CD4+ T cells sorted from blood. Sample subset: CD45RA+ positively selected. The CDR3 loop is CASSLDTEQFF. The CDR3 coding sequence is TGTGCCAGCAGCTTGGATACTGAGCAGTTCTTC.